This TCR beta chain was captured by sequencing in a study of cytomegalovirus exposure and HLA in healthy donors. The study's findings and limits: Later analysis reportedly placed an Asian-associated ancestry cluster below the roughly 600-donor mean in N-insertions.

The PCR had 60 Vbeta and 13 Jbeta primers. Sequencing was performed with immunoSEQ multiplex PCR; in TCRdb, only in-frame clones are kept and a portion is missing. This sample carries approximately 110,000 clones, roughly three quarters of them seen once, and the ten largest clones take about a tenth. V lost 3 bases and J 4 bases, leaving 13 bases between the germline ends. Germline assignment: CDR1 MDHEN and CDR2 SYDVKM. The CDR3 totals 14 residues. Of note for this clone: Its matching antigen is unknown.

The V gene is TRBV28, the J gene TRBJ2-7, with TRBD1 as a possible D gene (6 bases). The receptor's source is a man aged 40-49 years in good health and CMV-seropositive. The specimen was PBMCs. The CDR3 coding sequence is TGTGCCAGCAGTTTCGGGCAGGGGCTGTACGAGCAGTACTTC. Translated, it gives CASSFGQGLYEQYF.